What follows are 26 T cell receptor beta chains derived from one specimen sequenced in a study of T cell responses to AZD1222 COVID-19 vaccine. Sequencing used immunoSEQ multiplex PCR; TCRdb keeps in-frame clones, though not all of them. The sample yields 110,000 to 150,000 clones, around 85% seen once. The sample was peripheral blood, taken on day 0 of AZD1222 vaccination. The receptors stem from an adult in good health.

This chain connects TRBV3-1 (or the pseudogene TRBV3-2) to TRBJ2-5; 8 bases fit TRBD2. Germline CDR1 is LGHDT and CDR2 is YNNKEL (reference sequence). V was clipped by 3 bases and J by 1 base; unmatched bases: 4. The length of the CDR3 is 15 residues. The CDR3 coding sequence is TGTGCCAGCAGCCAGCCCGGGGGGGCCCAAGAGACCCAGTACTTC. This encodes CASSQPGGAQETQYF.

This clone was counted between two and nine times. The rearrangement uses TRBV12-5 and TRBJ2-3, with 10 bases matching TRBD2. From germline, CDR1 is LGHNT and CDR2 FRNRAP. CDR3 size: 16 residues. The J segment lost 0 bases and the V segment lost 6 bases, leaving 6 bases of the junction unmatched. The CDR3 is CASGPGTSASTDTQYF. The CDR3 coding sequence is TGTGCTAGTGGCCCTGGGACTAGCGCAAGCACAGATACGCAGTATTTT.

The V and J genes are TRBV5-8 and TRBJ1-1, with no clear D. CDR3 size: 13 residues. The germline V gene encodes CDR1 SGHTS and CDR2 YDEGEE. Trimming left V 2 bases short and J 1 base short, with 6 bases between. DNA for the CDR3: TGTGCCAGCAGCTTAAGCAGGAACACTGAAGCTTTCTTT. This translates into CASSLSRNTEAFF.

The chain has TRBV7-2 and TRBJ2-1; 10 bases are a match to TRBD2. Germline V gives CDR1 SGHTA, CDR2 FQGNSA. J gave up 7 bases and V 2 bases, and 5 bases lay outside the gene matches. The CDR3 contains 15 residues. The CDR3 region has the DNA TGTGCCAGCAGCTTACCTAGCGGGAGTAGGAATGAGCAGTTCTTC. Translated, it gives CASSLPSGSRNEQFF.

The genes are TRBV2 and TRBJ2-7; 8 nucleotides line up with TRBD1. The CDR3 has 12 residues. Germline CDR1 reads SNHLY; CDR2 reads FYNNEI. V lost 6 bases and J lost 3; bases outside the gene matches: 1. The CDR3 sequence: CASRGQDYEQYF. CDR3 nucleotide sequence: TGTGCCAGCAGGGGACAGGACTACGAGCAGTACTTC.

V gene TRBV5-5 combines with J gene TRBJ2-7; D might be TRBD1 or TRBD2, each matching 5 bases. The CDR3 spans 15 residues. CDR1 is SGHKS, CDR2 YYEKEE, per germline (reference sequence). V was trimmed by 0 bases and J by 0 bases, leaving 10 bases between them. CDR3 residues: CASSLVWDGSYEQYF. CDR3 sequence (DNA): TGTGCCAGCAGCTTGGTTTGGGACGGCTCCTACGAGCAGTACTTC.

The chain links TRBV19 to TRBJ2-3, with 10 bases aligning to TRBD1. The CDR3 is made up of 15 amino acids. With 8 bases clipped from V and 4 bases from J, the junction kept 9 bases outside the gene matches. Looked up from germline, CDR1 is LNHDA and CDR2 is SQIVND (reference sequence). The CDR3 region is CASEHGTGVADTQYF. DNA for the CDR3: TGTGCCAGTGAGCATGGGACAGGGGTGGCAGATACGCAGTATTTT. Combining the CDR3 with reference TRBV19 and TRBJ2-3 gives the whole variable domain DGGITQSPKYLFRKEGQNVTLSCEQNLNHDAMYWYRQDPGQGLRLIYYSQIVNDFQKGDIAEGYSVSREKKESFPLTVTSAQKNPTAFYLCASEHGTGVADTQYFGPGTRLTVL.

The chain recombines TRBV5-6 with TRBJ2-5; no reliable D call. Germline CDR1 reads SGHDT; CDR2 reads YYEEEE. The CDR3 sequence is 16 residues long. V was pared by 1 base and J by 4 bases, with 17 bases between. The CDR3 spells CASSLTWGSQVETQYF. The CDR3 region has the DNA TGTGCCAGCAGCTTGACTTGGGGATCCCAGGTAGAGACCCAGTACTTC.

The V call is TRBV20-1, the J call TRBJ2-5; 7 bases agree with TRBD2. The V gene end was trimmed by 3 bases and the J gene end by 4 bases; junction bases not matched to a gene: 11. The CDR3 is made up of 15 amino acids. Germline CDR1 reads DFQATT; CDR2 reads SNEGSKA (reference sequence). Written as DNA, the CDR3 is TGCAGTGCTAGTCTAGGCGGGAGTGGTTTAGAGACCCAGTACTTC. It is translated as CSASLGGSGLETQYF.

This chain joins TRBV27 and TRBJ2-7; D is unresolved. V was pared by 3 bases and J by 0 bases, with 9 bases between. This CDR3 is built from 14 residues. The germline CDR1 and CDR2 sequences are MNHEY and SMNVEV (reference sequence). The CDR3 here is CASSLGSYSYEQYF. The DNA for the CDR3 is TGTGCCAGCAGTTTGGGCAGCTACTCCTACGAGCAGTACTTC.

The chain has TRBV5-1 and TRBJ2-3, with D perhaps matching TRBD1 or TRBD2 (6 bases each). Trimming left V 3 bases short and J 5 bases short, with 19 bases between. This CDR3 is 16 amino acids long. Germline assignment: CDR1 SGHRS and CDR2 YFSETQ. CDR3 residues: CASSSGTGGGIDTQYF. The CDR3 region has the DNA TGCGCCAGCAGCTCCGGGACTGGAGGGGGTATAGATACGCAGTATTTT.

The V and J genes are TRBV2 and TRBJ1-5; the match to TRBD1 covers 7 bases. Germline CDR1 reads SNHLY; CDR2 reads FYNNEI. The CDR3 consists of 14 residues. V shed 5 bases, J shed 4 bases, and the junction held 5 bases outside the gene matches. The chain's CDR3 is CASSRGTENQPQHF. CDR3 coding DNA: TGTGCCAGCAGTAGGGGGACAGAGAATCAGCCCCAGCATTTT.

The CDR3 loop is CASTPGVGKGRNEQFF. In nucleotides, the CDR3 is TGTGCCAGCACTCCAGGGGTCGGGAAAGGGCGCAATGAGCAGTTCTTC. This chain connects TRBV28 to TRBJ2-1; possible D gene TRBD1, 6 bases. Germline V gene lookup returns CDR1 MDHEN and CDR2 SYDVKM. Trimming removed 7 bases at V and 6 bases at J, with 22 bases between. The CDR3 is 16 amino acids.

This chain's CDR3 is CASSFTTGETQYF. The CDR3 nucleotides read TGTGCCAGCAGCTTTACCACAGGAGAGACCCAGTACTTC. V is TRBV7-9 and J is TRBJ2-5, with D possibly being TRBD1 (5 bases). The V end was cut by 3 bases, the J end by 4 bases, with 9 bases between. Germline V lookup: CDR1 SEHNR, CDR2 FQNEAQ (reference sequence). The CDR3 runs to 13 residues.

This clone came up once. V usage is TRBV2 and J usage is TRBJ2-7, with a tentative D call TRBD2 (5 bases). Germline-derived CDR1 and CDR2 are SNHLY and FYNNEI. V lost 8 bases and J 5 bases, leaving 13 bases between the germline ends. The CDR3 consists of 12 residues. The CDR3 sequence is CASSGLADEQYF. The CDR3 bases are TGTGCCAGCTCCGGGCTAGCTGACGAGCAGTACTTC.

This clone has more than one count but fewer than ten. The chain couples TRBV6-5 to TRBJ1-2; D is uncertain. V gave up 6 bases and J gave up 2 bases, with 10 bases separating them. The CDR3 is 13 residues long. Germline V gives CDR1 MNHEY, CDR2 SVGAGI. The CDR3 reads CASRLQPNYGYTF. The CDR3 DNA is TGTGCCAGCAGGCTCCAGCCGAACTATGGCTACACCTTC.

Only a few counts were recorded for this clone. The rearrangement joins TRBV2 to TRBJ1-1, with D possibly matching TRBD1 (6 bases). Germline CDR1 reads SNHLY; CDR2 reads FYNNEI. V lost 7 bases to trimming and J lost 0 bases, with 12 bases between them. The CDR3 runs to 14 residues. The CDR3 DNA follows: TGTGCCAGCAAGAAGGACAGCTTGAACACTGAAGCTTTCTTT. As protein: CASKKDSLNTEAFF.

Details on this clone: Distinct nucleotide sequences in the sample also encode this CDR3. The chain is built from TRBV15 and TRBJ1-5; D gene uncertain. CDR1 LNHNV and CDR2 YYDKDF come from the germline V gene (reference sequence). V lost 0 bases, J lost 5 bases, and 2 bases lay in between. CDR3 length equals 12 residues. CDR3 residues: CATSRDDQPQHF. CDR3 sequence (DNA): TGTGCCACCAGCAGAGATGATCAGCCCCAGCATTTT. The whole variable domain, filled in from reference TRBV15 and TRBJ1-5, reads DAMVIQNPRYQVTQFGKPVTLSCSQTLNHNVMYWYQQKSSQAPKLLFHYYDKDFNNEADTPDNFQSRRPNTSFCFLDIRSPGLGDTAMYLCATSRDDQPQHFGDGTRLSIL.

The chain has TRBV30 and TRBJ1-1, with 9 bases that match TRBD1. J lost 8 bases, V lost 2 bases, and 9 bases had no gene match. Germline V CDR1 and CDR2: GTSNPN, SVGIG (reference sequence). The CDR3 length is 14 residues. The DNA of the CDR3 is TGTGCCTGGAGTCTAGGACAGGGGCCTACAGAAGCTTTCTTT. Residues: CAWSLGQGPTEAFF.

The CDR3 region has the DNA TGTGCCTGGAGCGGAACGCTTTCAACAGATACGCAGTATTTT. This encodes CAWSGTLSTDTQYF. This chain joins TRBV30 and TRBJ2-3; D is ambiguous. Per germline, CDR1 GTSNPN and CDR2 SVGIG (reference sequence). The CDR3 contains 14 residues. Deletions cut 3 bases from V and 3 bases from J, with 13 bases between.

The genes are TRBV5-4 and TRBJ1-1, with TRBD1 matching over 8 bases. After removal of 0 bases from V and 1 base from J, the junction contained 2 bases not matched to a gene. This CDR3 comprises 15 residues. Looked up from germline, CDR1 is SGHNT and CDR2 is YYREEE (reference sequence). The CDR3 loop is CASSLARGQNTEAFF. For the CDR3, the DNA is TGTGCCAGCAGCTTGGCCAGGGGGCAGAACACTGAAGCTTTCTTT.

The chain links TRBV7-2 to TRBJ2-2; no reliable D call. In germline, CDR1 is SGHTA, CDR2 FQGNSA. This CDR3 comprises 12 residues. Between the trimmed V and J ends, which lost 8 bases and 3 bases, there was a span of 7 bases. DNA for the CDR3: TGTGCCAGCTCCCGCGACACCGGGGAGCTGTTTTTT. Its translation: CASSRDTGELFF.

This clone was detected a few times. This CDR3 is CASSQDRLNTEAFF. Here the CDR3 DNA reads TGTGCCAGCAGCCAGGACAGGTTGAACACTGAAGCTTTCTTT. This chain uses TRBV13 with TRBJ1-1, with 7 positions matching TRBD1. The CDR3 totals 14 residues. V lost 5 bases and J lost 0; bases outside the gene matches: 3. The germline CDR1 and CDR2 sequences are PRHDT and FYEKMQ (reference sequence).

The CDR3 sequence: CASSLSNAGGSDEKLFF. As DNA, the CDR3 is TGTGCCAGCAGTTTATCGAACGCAGGGGGATCGGATGAAAAACTGTTTTTT. The chain has TRBV27 and TRBJ1-4, with TRBD1 matching 7 bases. This CDR3 contains 17 residues. Per germline, CDR1 MNHEY and CDR2 SMNVEV (reference sequence). Trimming removed 0 bases from V and 6 bases from J; junction bases left unmatched: 10.

The chain has TRBV10-3 and TRBJ2-7; 7 bases agree with TRBD1. Germline loops: CDR1 ENHRY, CDR2 SYGVKD. The V gene end was trimmed by 3 bases and the J gene end by 0 bases; junction bases not matched to a gene: 5. The CDR3 contains 15 residues. CDR3 amino acids: CAISEPWTGSYEQYF. In DNA form, the CDR3 reads TGTGCCATCAGTGAACCCTGGACAGGCTCCTACGAGCAGTACTTC.

V gene TRBV7-2 combines with J gene TRBJ1-1; no reliable D call. The CDR3 runs to 13 residues. Germline loops: CDR1 SGHTA, CDR2 FQGNSA. V gave up 5 bases and J gave up 3 bases, with 10 bases separating them. The DNA for the CDR3 is TGTGCCAGCAGCGGTTACAGAGACACTGAAGCTTTCTTT. Its translation: CASSGYRDTEAFF. The full variable domain, in which reference TRBV7-2 and TRBJ1-1 provide the parts outside the CDR3, is GAGVSQSPSNKVTEKGKDVELRCDPISGHTALYWYRQSLGQGLEFLIYFQGNSAPDKSGLPSDRFSAERTGGSVSTLTIQRTQQEDSAVYLCASSGYRDTEAFFGQGTRLTVV.